These 10 T cell receptor beta chains share one sample of origin, sequenced in a study of blood T cell repertoires in COVID-19. Using immunoSEQ multiplex PCR, the repertoire was profiled, and TCRdb retains in-frame clones only, with some absent. The sample consists of just under 350,000 clones, 87% of them appearing once. Source material: peripheral blood. Receptors originate from a woman aged 45-65 years with COVID-19, enrolled during active disease.

The rearrangement links TRBV6-6 to TRBJ2-7, with 7 bases that match TRBD1. CDR1 is MNHNY, CDR2 SVGAGI, per germline (reference sequence). The CDR3 covers 14 residues. The J segment lost 4 bases and the V segment lost 6 bases, leaving 9 bases of the junction unmatched. The CDR3 is CASRPLTGMYEQYF. The DNA of the CDR3 is TGTGCCAGCAGGCCCCTGACAGGGATGTACGAGCAGTACTTC.

The rearrangement uses TRBV6-5 and TRBJ1-1; maybe TRBD1 (5 bases). Trimming pared 6 bases from V and 5 bases from J, leaving 16 bases between. Germline CDR1 MNHEY, CDR2 SVGAGI. The CDR3 runs 14 residues. The CDR3 is CASRLRGVDTEAFF. CDR3 nucleotides: TGTGCCAGCAGGTTACGGGGGGTTGATACTGAAGCTTTCTTT.

This clone was seen a few times. This chain links TRBV27 with TRBJ2-2; TRBD1 agrees at 9 bases. Unmatched junction bases numbered 12, after V lost 7 bases and J lost 6 bases. From germline, CDR1 is MNHEY and CDR2 SMNVEV (reference sequence). The CDR3 has 16 amino acids. CDR3 coding DNA: TGTGCCAGCAATCTCTTTCCGGGACAGGGTCCCGGGGAGCTGTTTTTT. Amino acid sequence: CASNLFPGQGPGELFF.

The CDR3 protein is CASSVRGGASFYEQYF. The DNA of the CDR3 is TGTGCCAGCTCAGTGAGGGGGGGGGCATCCTTCTACGAGCAGTACTTC. The J gene is TRBJ2-7, the V gene TRBV18; D is possibly TRBD2 (7 bases). Trimming cost V 5 bases and J 3 bases, with 20 bases left between them. Germline V gives CDR1 KGHSH, CDR2 LQKENI. This CDR3 is built from 16 residues.

This clone was observed many times. The V and J genes are TRBV30 and TRBJ1-3; D perhaps matches TRBD1 (6 bases). The germline gives CDR1 GTSNPN, CDR2 SVGIG (reference sequence). This CDR3 is built from 14 residues. Trimming cost V 2 bases and J 4 bases, with 12 bases left between them. The CDR3 spells CAWSPGQTGNTIYF. The CDR3 bases are TGTGCCTGGAGTCCCGGACAGACGGGAAACACCATATATTTT.

CDR3 nucleotides: TGTGCCTGGAACAGCAGGGGGACGGGAGAGACCCAGTACTTC. This codes for CAWNSRGTGETQYF. The gene calls are TRBV30 and TRBJ2-5, with 7 bases that match TRBD1. Germline V gene sequence: CDR1 GTSNPN, CDR2 SVGIG (reference sequence). This CDR3 contains 14 residues. The V gene end was trimmed by 4 bases and the J gene end by 4 bases; junction bases not matched to a gene: 9.

The rearrangement uses TRBV30 and TRBJ2-2; no firm D call. Germline values: CDR1 GTSNPN, CDR2 SVGIG (reference sequence). The CDR3 spans 11 residues. Trimming cost V 0 bases and J 6 bases, with 2 bases left between them. Written as DNA, the CDR3 is TGTGCCTGGAGTGTCGCCGGGGAGCTGTTTTTT. As protein: CAWSVAGELFF.

This clone appeared a few times. The gene calls are TRBV2 and TRBJ1-5; 7 bases map to TRBD1. V gave up 5 bases and J gave up 4 bases; unmatched junction bases: 8. The germline gives CDR1 SNHLY, CDR2 FYNNEI. The CDR3 totals 15 residues. The CDR3, as DNA: TGTGCCAGCAGTCTACAGGGGTCTAGGAATCAGCCCCAGCATTTT. Translation gives CASSLQGSRNQPQHF.

The V and J genes are TRBV20-1 and TRBJ1-1; no definite D call. Trimming stripped 6 bases from V and 6 bases from J, with 11 bases between. Germline CDR1 and CDR2: DFQATT and SNEGSKA (reference sequence). This CDR3 is 11 amino acids long. The CDR3 loop is CSALAVSEAFF. The DNA for the CDR3 is TGCAGTGCGCTTGCAGTTTCTGAAGCTTTCTTT.

This chain links TRBV27 with TRBJ2-4, with TRBD1 matching over 12 bases. V lost 9 bases and J lost 8; bases outside the gene matches: 14. Per germline, CDR1 MNHEY and CDR2 SMNVEV (reference sequence). There are 16 residues in the CDR3. In DNA form, the CDR3 reads TGTGCCAGTCACGGGACCGGGACAGGGGGCGCGGACATTCAGTACTTC. It codes for CASHGTGTGGADIQYF.